The text below deals with one TCR beta chain. The target antigen is unknown. Target depth was 1 in 200,000 to 1 in 1 million T cells, about 10x per clonotype. The repertoire was sequenced with immunoSEQ multiplex PCR; TCRdb's copy has only in-frame clones and lacks some. The sample lists about 120,000 clones, roughly 57% occurring once. This sample stems from a study of cytotoxic CD8 clonotypes in ibrutinib-treated CLL. Whole-study results and caveats: Under therapy, public clonotypes either contracted or stayed stable, and they were uncommon. Clonality was higher at ibrutinib response and returned toward baseline at progression.

V shed 4 bases and J shed 1 base, with 15 bases lying between them. In germline, CDR1 is SGHRS, CDR2 YFSETQ. The length of the CDR3 is 16 residues. The V gene is TRBV5-1, the J gene TRBJ1-3; D is undetermined. The material sequenced was PBMCs, taken after 24 months of ibrutinib treatment. This clonotype was obtained from a human donor with chronic lymphocytic leukemia. CDR3 coding DNA: TGCGCCAGCAGCGAAAACCACGGGATATCTGGAAACACCATATATTTT. This translates into CASSENHGISGNTIYF. The entire variable domain, with the rest obtained from reference TRBV5-1 and TRBJ1-3, is as follows: KAGVTQTPRYLIKTRGQQVTLSCSPISGHRSVSWYQQTPGQGLQFLFEYFSETQRNKGNFPGRFSGRQFSNSRSEMNVSTLELGDSALYLCASSENHGISGNTIYFGEGSWLTVV.